One and the same sample provided the 27 T cell receptor beta chains below, sequenced in a study of T cell responses to AZD1222 COVID-19 vaccine. Assay used: immunoSEQ multiplex PCR; TCRdb lists only in-frame clones, some missing. Among some 130,000 clones listed, roughly 90% were seen once. The sequences come from peripheral blood, collected on day 0 of AZD1222 vaccination. Receptors originate from an adult in good health.

This chain uses TRBV12-3 or TRBV12-4 with TRBJ1-2, with 8 bases lining up with TRBD1. The CDR3 covers 12 residues. J gave up 8 bases and V 5 bases, and 4 bases lay outside the gene matches. The CDR3 coding sequence is TGTGCCAGCAGTATACAGGGGGAGGGCTACACCTTC. Its protein product is CASSIQGEGYTF.

The chain recombines TRBV28 with TRBJ2-3; 7 positions agree with TRBD2. The germline V gene has CDR1 MDHEN and CDR2 SYDVKM. V shed 8 bases, J shed 2 bases, and the junction held 7 bases outside the gene matches. The CDR3 totals 14 residues. The CDR3 protein is CASAILADTDTQYF. DNA for the CDR3: TGTGCCAGCGCCATTCTAGCGGACACAGATACGCAGTATTTT.

The J gene is TRBJ2-7, the V gene TRBV29-1; D not certain. Trimming stripped 5 bases from V and 5 bases from J, with 13 bases between. The V gene's germline CDR1 is SQVTM and CDR2 ANQGSEA. The CDR3 extends over 12 amino acids. CDR3: CSVQIGLNEQYF. CDR3 DNA sequence: TGCAGCGTTCAGATAGGGTTAAACGAGCAGTACTTC.

The chain is built from TRBV12-2 and TRBJ2-7; the table's D gene call, TRBD2, was not cross checked with the DNA. TRBV12-2 constitutes a pseudogene. CDR3 length: 17 amino acids. CDR3 protein: CASRPQGLAGENYEQYF. As DNA, the CDR3 is TGTGCAAGTCGCCCCCAGGGCCTAGCGGGAGAGAACTACGAGCAGTACTTC.

This rearrangement joins TRBV6-1 to TRBJ1-5, with 11 bases aligning to TRBD1. The CDR3 loop spans 18 amino acids. V lost 4 bases to trimming and J lost 0 bases; unmatched junction nucleotides: 8. CDR1 and CDR2 (germline): MNHNS, SASEGT. CDR3 sequence (DNA): TGTGCCAGCAGTGGGGGGACAGGGGGTAGCTATAGCAATCAGCCCCAGCATTTT. Its translation is CASSGGTGGSYSNQPQHF.

The chain joins TRBV6-6 to TRBJ1-1; TRBD1 is a possible D gene (5 bases). Germline-derived CDR1 and CDR2 are MNHNY and SVGAGI (reference sequence). V lost 4 bases, J lost 3 bases, and 18 bases lay in between. There are 16 residues in the CDR3. The CDR3 here is CASSFPRGGVDTEAFF. CDR3 nucleotide sequence: TGTGCCAGCAGTTTCCCCCGGGGGGGGGTGGACACTGAAGCTTTCTTT.

The genes are TRBV5-1 and TRBJ2-1; 11 bases map to TRBD2. Per the germline V gene, CDR1 is SGHRS and CDR2 is YFSETQ. V gave up 7 bases and J gave up 10 bases; unmatched junction bases: 4. The CDR3 runs 12 residues. The DNA for the CDR3 is TGCGCCAGCCTAGCGGGAGGCGGCGAGCAGTTCTTC. The encoded protein is CASLAGGGEQFF.

The J gene is TRBJ2-7, the V gene TRBV6-2 or TRBV6-3; 9 nucleotides align to TRBD1. Trimming cost V 2 bases and J 6 bases; bases outside gene matches: 2. Germline loops: CDR1 MNHEY, CDR2 SVGEGT. The CDR3 sequence is 13 residues long. The CDR3 region has the DNA TGTGCCAGCAGTTACGGACAGGGGTCCGAGCAGTACTTC. This gives the protein CASSYGQGSEQYF.

The V gene is TRBV28, the J gene TRBJ1-1; D remains unclear. The CDR3 loop spans 15 amino acids. V was shortened by 1 base and J by 7 bases, with 16 bases between the two germline ends. CDR1 MDHEN and CDR2 SYDVKM come from the germline V gene. DNA for the CDR3: TGTGCCAGCAGTTTATCCCTCGGACCCCGGATTGAAGCTTTCTTT. Translating gives CASSLSLGPRIEAFF.

The J gene is TRBJ2-7, the V gene TRBV6-6; 13 bases are shared with TRBD2. CDR1 and CDR2 from the germline V gene are MNHNY and SVGAGI (reference sequence). V dropped 5 bases and J dropped 4; count of bases not matched to a gene: 8. The CDR3 has 16 residues. CDR3 coding DNA: TGTGCCAGCAGTCTGCGGACTAGCGGGAGTCTTTACGAGCAGTACTTC. It translates to CASSLRTSGSLYEQYF.

This chain uses TRBV11-2 with TRBJ1-4; possibly TRBD1 for D (6 bases). Trimming removed 2 bases from V and 5 bases from J, with 12 bases in between. The CDR3 has 15 amino acids. Germline V gene sequence: CDR1 SGHAT, CDR2 FQNNGV. Here the CDR3 reads CASSLLDRENEKLFF. The DNA for the CDR3 is TGTGCCAGCAGCTTATTGGACAGAGAGAATGAAAAACTGTTTTTT.

The J gene is TRBJ2-2, the V gene TRBV18; D is unresolved. Trimming took 1 base from V and 5 from J, leaving 14 bases between them. CDR1 is KGHSH and CDR2 is LQKENI in the germline V gene. The CDR3 covers 16 residues. The CDR3 DNA follows: TGTGCCAGCTCACCACTGTTTGGGATACCAACCGGGGAGCTGTTTTTT. It translates to CASSPLFGIPTGELFF.

The CDR3 DNA reads as TGTGCCAGCAGCGAGATAGGCAATGAGCAGTTCTTC. It encodes CASSEIGNEQFF. The chain combines TRBV13 with TRBJ2-1; D uncertain. The CDR3 is 12 amino acids. V was shortened by 5 bases and J by 6 bases, with 8 bases between the two germline ends. From germline, CDR1 is PRHDT and CDR2 FYEKMQ (reference sequence).

The table lists this clone with a count of one. This chain uses TRBV3-1 (or the pseudogene TRBV3-2) with TRBJ2-7, with 11 bases lining up with TRBD2. The CDR3 sequence is 16 residues long. Germline V CDR1 and CDR2: LGHDT, YNNKEL (reference sequence). Germline trimming cut 0 bases from V and 5 bases from J; bases unmatched to any gene: 6. Written as DNA, the CDR3 is TGTGCCAGCAGCCAAGATCGCCTAGCGGGAGGTGACGAGCAGTACTTC. It yields the protein CASSQDRLAGGDEQYF.

This chain joins TRBV25-1 and TRBJ2-5; D is perhaps TRBD2 (5 bases). Trimming cost V 6 bases and J 2 bases, with 19 bases left between them. Germline CDR1 reads MGHDK; CDR2 reads SYGVNS. This CDR3 region has 16 residues. CDR3 residues: CASSPLVIASQETQYF. CDR3 in DNA: TGTGCCAGCAGCCCCCTGGTAATAGCGAGTCAAGAGACCCAGTACTTC.

The chain has TRBV9 and TRBJ2-1; TRBD1 is a possible D gene (5 bases). V gave up 2 bases and J gave up 8 bases, with 11 bases separating them. CDR1 is SGDLS and CDR2 is YYNGEE in the germline V gene. This CDR3 is built from 13 residues. The DNA for the CDR3 is TGTGCCAGCAGCGTGGCAGGGATTGATGAGCAGTTCTTC. This encodes CASSVAGIDEQFF.

The V and J genes are TRBV11-2 and TRBJ2-1; TRBD2 matches 9 bases. V was pared by 3 bases and J by 4 bases, with 10 bases of the junction left unmatched. CDR3 length: 17 amino acids. Germline CDR1 reads SGHAT; CDR2 reads FQNNGV. CDR3 DNA: TGTGCCAGCAGCTTCCGAGCGGGAGGCCCCCCTTACAATGAGCAGTTCTTC. Protein: CASSFRAGGPPYNEQFF.

This sequence joins TRBV7-2 and TRBJ1-5; D may be TRBD1 (5 bases). The CDR3 extends over 16 amino acids. V lost 1 base and J 0 bases, leaving 10 bases between the germline ends. Germline lookup yields CDR1 SGHTA and CDR2 FQGNSA. CDR3 nucleotide sequence: TGTGCCAGCAGCTTAGAAGGGACTTATAGCAATCAGCCCCAGCATTTT. It encodes CASSLEGTYSNQPQHF.

The chain links TRBV19 to TRBJ1-2; 7 bases map to TRBD1. The CDR3 has 14 residues. From germline, CDR1 is LNHDA and CDR2 SQIVND (reference sequence). V gave up 5 bases and J gave up 4 bases; unmatched junction bases: 7. CDR3 nucleotide sequence: TGTGCCAGTAGTCTACGACAGGGAACCTATGGCTACACCTTC. Translated, it gives CASSLRQGTYGYTF.

J is TRBJ2-7 and V is TRBV7-2, with D perhaps assigned TRBD1 or TRBD2 (6 bases each). The germline V gene has CDR1 SGHTA and CDR2 FQGNSA. This CDR3 has 16 residues. The V gene lost 2 bases and the J gene lost 3 bases, with 17 bases spanning the gap. The chain's CDR3 is CASSLSEVGGIYEQYF. CDR3 nucleotides: TGTGCCAGCAGCTTAAGCGAAGTGGGGGGCATCTACGAGCAGTACTTC. Variable domain in full (rest from reference TRBV7-2 and TRBJ2-7): GAGVSQSPSNKVTEKGKDVELRCDPISGHTALYWYRQSLGQGLEFLIYFQGNSAPDKSGLPSDRFSAERTGGSVSTLTIQRTQQEDSAVYLCASSLSEVGGIYEQYFGPGTRLTVT.

The CDR3 region is CASSTGQHSNTEAFF. CDR3 sequence (DNA): TGTGCCAGCAGTACGGGACAGCACTCGAACACTGAAGCTTTCTTT. V usage is TRBV6-2 or TRBV6-3 and J usage is TRBJ1-1, with 7 bases identical to TRBD1. The CDR3 spans 15 residues. Trimming cost V 5 bases and J 1 base; bases outside gene matches: 7. Looked up from germline, CDR1 is MNHEY and CDR2 is SVGEGT.

This sequence joins TRBV10-3 and TRBJ2-7; perhaps TRBD1 as D (6 bases). This CDR3 is built from 16 residues. The V and J ends lost 0 bases and 2 bases respectively, with 14 bases between them. Germline lookup yields CDR1 ENHRY and CDR2 SYGVKD. The CDR3 reads CAISESVAGAAYEQYF. CDR3 nucleotides: TGTGCCATCAGTGAGTCGGTGGCAGGGGCCGCCTACGAGCAGTACTTC.

On this clone itself: Different DNA sequences within this sample yield the same CDR3. The V gene is TRBV18, the J gene TRBJ2-2; TRBD1 might be the D (6 bases). V was pared by 3 bases and J by 5 bases, with 7 bases between. The CDR3 contains 13 residues. CDR1 and CDR2 from the germline V gene are KGHSH and LQKENI. DNA of the CDR3: TGTGCCAGCTCACCCAGGGGTACCGGGGAGCTGTTTTTT. This sequence encodes CASSPRGTGELFF.

This chain uses TRBV28 with TRBJ1-6; 8 bases agree with TRBD1. V lost 6 bases and J lost 7; bases outside the gene matches: 20. The CDR3 is made up of 19 amino acids. The germline V gene encodes CDR1 MDHEN and CDR2 SYDVKM. The CDR3 spells CASSPPGTGEGFNNSPLHF. The CDR3 DNA follows: TGTGCCAGCAGCCCGCCGGGGACAGGCGAGGGCTTTAACAATTCACCCCTCCACTTT.

The V call is TRBV6-2 or TRBV6-3, the J call TRBJ1-1, with D perhaps matching TRBD1 (5 bases). V shed 2 bases and J shed 5 bases, with 9 bases lying between them. Germline V CDR1 and CDR2: MNHEY, SVGEGT. This CDR3 has 13 residues. Written as DNA, the CDR3 is TGTGCCAGCAGTTACGGGGGGTGGACTGAAGCTTTCTTT. Translating gives CASSYGGWTEAFF.

This chain joins TRBV2 and TRBJ1-2; TRBD1 is a possible D gene (5 bases). This CDR3 is 15 amino acids long. V shed 6 bases and J shed 2 bases, with 16 bases lying between them. CDR1 is SNHLY, CDR2 FYNNEI, per germline. The CDR3 sequence is CASSLLLTANYGYTF. The CDR3 nucleotides are TGTGCCAGCAGCCTACTCCTGACAGCAAACTATGGCTACACCTTC.

This chain links TRBV5-1 with TRBJ1-3, with D tentatively TRBD1 (5 bases). V lost 0 bases, J lost 2 bases, and 9 bases lay in between. CDR1 is SGHRS and CDR2 is YFSETQ in the germline V gene. This CDR3 is built from 15 residues. The CDR3 DNA sequence: TGCGCCAGCAGCTTGGGATGGGGGGCTGGAAACACCATATATTTT. This encodes CASSLGWGAGNTIYF.